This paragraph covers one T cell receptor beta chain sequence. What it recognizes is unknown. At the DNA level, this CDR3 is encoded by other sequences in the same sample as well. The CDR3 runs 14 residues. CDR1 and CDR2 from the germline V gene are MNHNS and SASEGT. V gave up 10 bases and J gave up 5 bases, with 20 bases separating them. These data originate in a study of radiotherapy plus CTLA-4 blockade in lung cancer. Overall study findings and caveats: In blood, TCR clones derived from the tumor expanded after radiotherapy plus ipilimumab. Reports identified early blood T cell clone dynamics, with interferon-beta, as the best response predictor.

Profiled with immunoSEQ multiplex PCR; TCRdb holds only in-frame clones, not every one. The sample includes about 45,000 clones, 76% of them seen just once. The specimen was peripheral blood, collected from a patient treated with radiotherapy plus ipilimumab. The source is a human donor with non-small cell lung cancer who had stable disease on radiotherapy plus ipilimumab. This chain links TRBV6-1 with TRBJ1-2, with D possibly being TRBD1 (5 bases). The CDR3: CATTLGQTYYGYTF. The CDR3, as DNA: TGTGCCACCACCCTGGGGCAGACTTATTATGGCTACACCTTC.